A selection of T cell receptor beta chains follows, all from one sample in a study of T-cell reconstitution after alpha-beta-depleted transplantation in children. TCRdb called the PCR reads again in MiXCR, with one record for every CDR3 protein. The sample contains approximately 510,000 distinct CDR3 sequences, around 16% of which appear only once. The specimen comprised PBMCs from the stem cell graft donor, sampled from the stem cell graft. These receptors were taken from a human donor who donated a stem cell graft to a child with acute lymphoblastic leukemia. CDR3s include the opening cysteine and the closing phenylalanine or tryptophan. D genes are given only for firm matches. Only some rows state a clone size, as once, few, many or a class for expanded clones.

v_gene: TRBV5-1; abundance: NA; d_gene: NA; j_gene: TRBJ1-1; CDR3aa: CASRLMSTEAFF; CDR3nt: TGCGCCAGCAGGCTAATGAGCACTGAAGCTTTCTTT
v_gene: TRBV4-1; abundance: NA; d_gene: NA; j_gene: TRBJ2-1; CDR3aa: CASRSARSYNEQFF; CDR3nt: TGCGCCAGCAGATCGGCTAGATCCTACAATGAGCAGTTCTTC
v_gene: TRBV12-3/TRBV12-4; abundance: many; d_gene: TRBD2; j_gene: TRBJ2-1; CDR3aa: CASSYEREGPSYEQFF; CDR3nt: TGTGCCAGCAGTTATGAGCGGGAGGGCCCATCGTATGAGCAGTTCTTC
v_gene: TRBV20-1; abundance: few; d_gene: TRBD1; j_gene: TRBJ1-1; CDR3aa: CRREPHYRGVNTEAFF; CDR3nt: TGCAGACGCGAACCACATTACAGGGGGGTGAACACTGAAGCTTTCTTT
v_gene: TRBV4-1; abundance: NA; d_gene: NA; j_gene: TRBJ2-1; CDR3aa: CASSQDNVVVDAVYNEQFF; CDR3nt: TGCGCCAGCAGCCAAGATAATGTAGTCGTGGATGCGGTCTACAATGAGCAGTTCTTC
v_gene: TRBV11-2; abundance: NA; d_gene: NA; j_gene: TRBJ2-2; CDR3aa: CASSELRRGPTGELFF; CDR3nt: TGTGCCAGCAGTGAGTTGCGGCGGGGGCCCACCGGGGAGCTGTTTTTT
v_gene: TRBV29-1; abundance: NA; d_gene: TRBD2; j_gene: TRBJ2-1; CDR3aa: CSAREADEQFF; CDR3nt: TGCAGCGCTCGGGAGGCCGATGAGCAGTTCTTC
v_gene: TRBV18; abundance: few; d_gene: NA; j_gene: TRBJ2-5; CDR3aa: CASSWRSGLIPETQYF; CDR3nt: TGTGCCAGCTCATGGAGGAGCGGTCTAATTCCGGAGACCCAGTACTTC
v_gene: TRBV11-1; abundance: once; d_gene: NA; j_gene: TRBJ1-2; CDR3aa: CASSDADTTGFYGYTF; CDR3nt: TGTGCCAGCAGCGACGCTGACACGACAGGCTTCTATGGCTACACCTTC
v_gene: TRBV11-3; abundance: NA; d_gene: TRBD2; j_gene: TRBJ2-3; CDR3aa: CASSLGLAGGRNTQYF; CDR3nt: TGTGCCAGCAGCCTCGGACTAGCGGGAGGGCGAAATACGCAGTATTTT
v_gene: TRBV12-3/TRBV12-4; abundance: NA; d_gene: TRBD2; j_gene: TRBJ2-1; CDR3aa: CASSPSGTPSNEQFF; CDR3nt: TGTGCCAGCAGCCCTAGCGGGACTCCAAGCAATGAGCAGTTCTTC
v_gene: TRBV5-1; abundance: few; d_gene: TRBD1; j_gene: TRBJ1-1; CDR3aa: CASSFLQGLNTEAFF; CDR3nt: TGCGCCAGCAGCTTTTTACAGGGGTTGAACACTGAAGCTTTCTTT
v_gene: TRBV20-1; abundance: few; d_gene: NA; j_gene: TRBJ2-4; CDR3aa: CSARADSLAKNIQYF; CDR3nt: TGCAGTGCTAGAGCGGACAGTTTAGCCAAAAACATTCAGTACTTC
v_gene: TRBV15; abundance: few; d_gene: NA; j_gene: TRBJ2-3; CDR3aa: CATSREDRAQDTQYF; CDR3nt: TGTGCCACCAGCAGAGAGGACCGAGCACAAGATACGCAGTATTTT
v_gene: TRBV27; abundance: NA; d_gene: NA; j_gene: TRBJ2-3; CDR3aa: CASSSRTWFDTTDTQYF; CDR3nt: TGTGCCAGCAGTTCCCGGACGTGGTTCGACACAACAGATACGCAGTATTTT
v_gene: TRBV5-4; abundance: few; d_gene: NA; j_gene: TRBJ1-2; CDR3aa: CASSLQTEIYGYTF; CDR3nt: TGTGCCAGCAGCCTACAGACCGAGATCTATGGCTACACCTTC
v_gene: TRBV29-1; abundance: NA; d_gene: TRBD1; j_gene: TRBJ2-6; CDR3aa: CSVESGQGFNSGANVLTF; CDR3nt: TGCAGCGTTGAGTCAGGACAGGGGTTCAATTCTGGGGCCAACGTCCTGACTTTC
v_gene: TRBV2; abundance: NA; d_gene: NA; j_gene: TRBJ2-1; CDR3aa: CASSGGELDEQFF; CDR3nt: TGTGCCAGCAGTGGGGGGGAACTGGATGAGCAGTTCTTC
v_gene: TRBV2; abundance: NA; d_gene: TRBD1; j_gene: TRBJ1-6; CDR3aa: CASRPDRSNSPLHF; CDR3nt: TGTGCCAGCAGACCGGACAGGAGTAATTCACCCCTCCACTTT
v_gene: TRBV12-3/TRBV12-4; abundance: few; d_gene: NA; j_gene: TRBJ2-5; CDR3aa: CASSWVLAQETQYF; CDR3nt: TGTGCCAGCAGTTGGGTCCTAGCGCAAGAGACCCAGTACTTC
v_gene: TRBV4-1; abundance: NA; d_gene: NA; j_gene: TRBJ2-4; CDR3aa: CASSQGRQALRSNIQYF; CDR3nt: TGCGCCAGCAGCCAAGGGCGGCAGGCTCTCCGCTCGAACATTCAGTACTTC
v_gene: TRBV5-1; abundance: few; d_gene: TRBD1; j_gene: TRBJ2-1; CDR3aa: CASSLVSGGRNEQFF; CDR3nt: TGCGCCAGCAGCTTGGTGTCAGGGGGAAGGAATGAGCAGTTCTTC